This record looks at one TCR beta chain sequence and its context. Its antigen is currently unknown. This entry comes from a study of cytomegalovirus exposure and HLA in healthy donors. Overall study: Within an early data release were around 87 million unique TCRs drawn from HLA-typed donors.

Donors showed nominal health when sampled, although they likely had unrecorded immune exposures. The PCR made use of 60 Vbeta and 13 Jbeta primers. Clones were sequenced by immunoSEQ multiplex PCR, and TCRdb holds only the in-frame ones, with some missing. The repertoire consists of under 140,000 clones, with more than 60% occurring once and the leading ten covering around 6.6%. Study-level points and caveats: Using a false discovery rate of 0.05, a later analysis showed that 15,000 to 20,000 TCR beta sequences were associated with HLA alleles.

Trimming pared 0 bases from V and 7 bases from J, leaving 12 bases between. The CDR3 is made up of 14 amino acids. Germline V gene sequence: CDR1 MNHEY, CDR2 SVGAGI. The origin of this receptor is a man aged 25 to 40 in good health and CMV-seropositive. The gene calls are TRBV6-5 and TRBJ2-5, with D hard to call. Sequencing used PBMCs. Here the CDR3 DNA reads TGTGCCAGCAGTTACTCCGACCAGGTGGGGACCCAGTACTTC. Translating gives CASSYSDQVGTQYF.